The TCR beta chain described here comes from a study of cytomegalovirus exposure and HLA in healthy donors (TCRdb year 2017). Notes on the research overall: In an earlier analysis of approximately 500 of the donors, around 290 Gb of sequence data and 120 million or so unique TCR beta sequences from about 190 million T cells were reported. To predict cytomegalovirus infection status, the study combined high-throughput TCR immunosequencing, statistical association of individual TCRs with disease status, and machine learning. To decide whether each TCR beta V gene segment behaved as functional or pseudogenic, an earlier analysis of fewer than 750 of the donors relied on high-throughput TCR beta sequencing. An early release that covered fewer than 750 HLA-typed donors contained about 300 gigabases of sequencing data and 70 million to 100 million unique TCR sequences. Donor age, sex, ethnicity and CMV serostatus were compiled together with the repertoire data. The later analysis used no new phenotypic data to find candidate immune exposures, relying instead on TCR beta sequences and their occurrence across donors. The number of donors typed differed by locus, with roughly 629-640 for A, B, C, DRB1 and DQB1, around 500 for DQA1, about 610 for DPA1, and roughly 450 for DPB1. The genetic ancestry cluster associated with self-reported Caucasian donors included 81% of the roughly 410 genotyped donors. Every repertoire in the discovery cohort had been generated on one and the same sequencing platform. The study aimed to test whether cataloging public T cell receptors could reveal signatures of past pathogen exposure. Among almost 400 genotyped donors of the cohort, an average of around 240,000 unique TCR beta nucleotide sequences were sequenced per donor, roughly 18% of them non-productive. Both class I and class II loci were covered by HLA typing, at four-digit resolution. About 5 DR-DQ haplotypes were handled as single units for association and clustering, since linkage in the cohort was strong. A later analysis re-analyzed previously published TCR beta repertoires from 600 to 850 donors and added high-resolution HLA genotyping to study TCR occurrence patterns. In a later genetic analysis, genome-wide SNP genotypes for 398 of the 666 donors were used, and that subset was treated as a discovery cohort. The study used immunosequencing to profile the T cell repertoires of around 600 subjects and linked those repertoires to cytomegalovirus serostatus. In addition to the first cohort of around 670 subjects, a separate validation cohort of approximately 130 different subjects was used. The full study reports these points: The study listed 164 TCR beta chains as associated with cytomegalovirus. In a later analysis, TCR association rates were found to vary across HLA loci, with the most associated TCRs seen for DRB1 alleles and the fewest for HLA-C alleles. When HLA alleles, especially DR and DQ, strongly co-occurred, TCR associations were difficult to assign to individual alleles. Only TCR beta chains were sequenced in this cohort, and the absence of alpha or paired-chain data limited detectable features. Linkage disequilibrium might explain the correlated functional status among segregating V segments, but an unknown experimental factor could not be ruled out. A further reported finding was that TCR beta sequences accurately predicted the HLA-A and HLA-B alleles for most subjects in the first cohort. According to the authors, the approach could potentially be generalized to other disease states and immunological phenotypes. Because HLA typing was unavailable for some donors at each locus, only the typed subset was used in association tests. Most CMV-associated TCR beta chains appeared to be HLA-restricted in a later analysis, and the HLA associations seemed to be driven largely by CMV exposure. A group of highly shared sequence variants was considered likely to be a technical artifact of the sequencing pipeline. In a later genetic analysis, fewer N-insertions in productive TCRs were reported among donors in an Asian-associated ancestry cluster than the roughly 700-donor mean. In both the original and validation cohorts, the classifier was reported to diagnose cytomegalovirus status with high specificity and sensitivity. Some IMGT-functional V segments, including TRBV6-2 and TRBV6-3, could not be told apart with the 87-base-pair reads, so those segments were excluded. At a false discovery rate of 0.05, a later analysis linked around 17,000 TCR beta sequences to specific HLA alleles. Because counts were too low, seventeen rarely observed V segments, including chromosome 9 orphons, were left out of the earlier analysis of 587 of the donors. The presence/absence analyses assumed that sequencing depth was roughly uniform across donors, and that assumption may not be true. A later genetic analysis associated a missense DCLRE1C variant with V-gene and J-gene trimming of TCR beta chains, and an independent cohort replicated the association. In an earlier analysis of over 550 of the donors, most TCR beta V segments were observed in productive rearrangements about 90% or about 30% of the time, broadly matching IMGT annotations. In a later analysis, HLA-associated TCR beta chains showed more clonal expansion and lower generation probabilities than non-associated chains that were equally common. The only immune exposure information available for the cohort was CMV serostatus. According to a later analysis, parvovirus B19, influenza, CMV and Epstein-Barr virus appeared linked to several top co-occurrence clusters. Most TCR sequences were seen in very few donors, while some public TCRs were found in many individuals. In vitro tests confirmed that a few of the cytomegalovirus-associated TCR beta chains recognize cytomegalovirus antigens.

The cohort consisted of approximately 690 healthy bone marrow donors. At the time of sampling, all cohort members were nominally healthy, though unrecorded immune exposures were likely present. CMV serostatus was positive for almost 300 and negative for about 55% of the roughly 670 cohort members, and was not recorded for this donor. A peripheral blood sample was provided by each donor, and peripheral blood mononuclear cells were used for TCR beta sequencing. The Qiagen DNeasy Blood Extraction Kit was used to extract genomic DNA from the blood cell samples. Concerning this clone itself: Its recognized antigen is unknown. Qualities for individual bases were not recorded, and no much larger clone is one base off.

The library relied on the immunoSEQ multiplex PCR assay. A mixture of 60 forward primers for TCR Vbeta segments and 13 reverse primers for TCR Jbeta segments was used in the multiplex PCR. The CDR3 region of rearranged TCR beta genes was amplified from genomic DNA by a multiplex PCR assay. The Illumina HiSeq System was used to sequence the amplified TCR beta libraries as 87-base-pair reads. On the study's bioinformatics: Across the 500 to 700 repertoires, a later analysis counted roughly 77 million unique TCR beta chains, around 11 million of which were shared by at least two donors. Raw reads were error-corrected and collapsed into unique sequences with a nearest-neighbor algorithm that merged closely related sequences to remove PCR and sequencing errors. V, D and J gene segments were assigned by aligning CDR3 sequences to IMGT reference sequences. Each retained sequence needed at least a six-nucleotide match to both a V gene segment and a J gene segment. Rearrangements were classified as productive when the CDR3 lacked stop codons and remained in frame with V and J, and all other rearrangements were classified as non-productive. CDR3 was defined according to IMGT convention as the region running from the second conserved V-encoded cysteine to the conserved J-encoded phenylalanine. The earlier analysis of 500 to 750 of the donors excluded any sequence lacking an unambiguous match to a single V gene segment. In an earlier analysis of almost 600 of the donors, a V segment was called functional when productive rearrangements were above 56.7%, and segregating when the standard deviation between donors exceeded 5%. A statistical classification framework was built for diagnosing cytomegalovirus status from the catalog of TCR beta chain sequences. In a later analysis, V and J genes were assigned by comparing TCR nucleotide sequences against IMGT/GENE-DB human TR gene sequences. In a later analysis, CDR3 sequences and most-parsimonious VDJ recombination scenarios were assigned using the TCRdist pipeline. In a later analysis, each TCR beta chain was defined by its CDR3 amino acid sequence together with its V-gene family, and reads without a unique V-gene family were excluded. In a later analysis, several hundred highly shared, low-generation-probability nucleotide sequences were removed to address suspected cross-contamination and a sequencing artifact. In a later analysis, a clonal expansion index was calculated for each public chain from normalized within-repertoire ranks of inferred template counts. In a later analysis, generation probabilities were computed using a VDJ recombination model fitted to out-of-frame rearrangements, and the results were checked against IGoR. Hypergeometric tests were used in a later analysis to score TCR-TCR, TCR-HLA and TCR-CMV co-occurrence, with a repertoire-size bias correction applied to the TCR pairs. In a later analysis, false discovery rates were estimated by permuting HLA or CMV assignments 20 times. In a later analysis, co-occurring TCRs were grouped with DBSCAN, and TCRdist sequence similarity was added when clustering was performed within HLA-allele-positive subsets. Co-occurrence clustering excluded repertoires with fewer than 30,000 or more than 120,000 public chains, plus five with anomalous nucleotide sharing. Entries here come from immuneACCESS through TCRdb and include only in-frame sequences with V and J called. Some clones fail to appear in such tables; in the studies checked, an unresolved V gene covers under half of the shortfall, and the cause of the remainder is unknown. The V and J calls and the clone size are those of that table, but D and trimming were determined from the DNA. The sample table contains more than 200,000 clones; only one count was recorded for under 90% of them. 1% to 1.5% of the sample belongs to the ten largest clones.

Trimming removed 0 bases from V and 0 bases from J, leaving 7 bases between the germline ends. Looking up the germline V gene (reference sequence) yields CDR1 PRHDT and CDR2 FYEKMQ. The CDR3 numbers 15 residues from cysteine through phenylalanine. The DNA shown is the 45-base CDR3, in frame from base 1. Recombination connected TRBV13 to TRBJ2-3; the D gene cannot be resolved reliably. The sequenced sample was PBMCs. The sequence was collected from a human donor in good health. The CDR3 protein is CASSLGVSSTDTQYF. The DNA is as follows: TGTGCCAGCAGCTTAGGCGTCAGTAGCACAGATACGCAGTATTTT.